The clone carrying this TCR beta chain has only a few counts. Germline-derived CDR1 and CDR2 are DFQATT and SNEGSKA (reference sequence). The CDR3 has 17 amino acids. The V segment lost 3 bases and the J segment 2 bases; nucleotides outside the gene matches: 9. This sample was taken from a study of human T cells and chemical hapten exposure. Study at large: Researchers reported sensitizing a 2 cm by 2 cm upper inner arm skin site with 2% DPC.

Within the library, unique molecular identifiers were attached to each individual cDNA molecule. In TCRdb, the RACE reads were re-called with MiXCR into one record per CDR3 protein. The sample records 73,000 or so distinct CDR3 sequences, about 9% being singletons. Indicated time point: patch test 2, 6 weeks after DPC sensitization. Treatment noted: therapeutic diphenylcyclopropenone sensitization with weekly scalp DPC. The genes are TRBV20-1 and TRBJ2-3, with TRBD2 identical over 12 bases. This specimen consisted of whole blood, obtained in connection with sensitization to the hapten diphenylcyclopropenone (DPC). This receptor was obtained from a woman aged 50 to 60 with alopecia areata. Some clones in this sample may be carry-over from other donors' samples. The CDR3 loop reads CSASTLTSGRTTDTQYF. CDR3 bases: TGCAGTGCTAGCACGCTTACTAGCGGGAGGACCACAGATACGCAGTATTTT.